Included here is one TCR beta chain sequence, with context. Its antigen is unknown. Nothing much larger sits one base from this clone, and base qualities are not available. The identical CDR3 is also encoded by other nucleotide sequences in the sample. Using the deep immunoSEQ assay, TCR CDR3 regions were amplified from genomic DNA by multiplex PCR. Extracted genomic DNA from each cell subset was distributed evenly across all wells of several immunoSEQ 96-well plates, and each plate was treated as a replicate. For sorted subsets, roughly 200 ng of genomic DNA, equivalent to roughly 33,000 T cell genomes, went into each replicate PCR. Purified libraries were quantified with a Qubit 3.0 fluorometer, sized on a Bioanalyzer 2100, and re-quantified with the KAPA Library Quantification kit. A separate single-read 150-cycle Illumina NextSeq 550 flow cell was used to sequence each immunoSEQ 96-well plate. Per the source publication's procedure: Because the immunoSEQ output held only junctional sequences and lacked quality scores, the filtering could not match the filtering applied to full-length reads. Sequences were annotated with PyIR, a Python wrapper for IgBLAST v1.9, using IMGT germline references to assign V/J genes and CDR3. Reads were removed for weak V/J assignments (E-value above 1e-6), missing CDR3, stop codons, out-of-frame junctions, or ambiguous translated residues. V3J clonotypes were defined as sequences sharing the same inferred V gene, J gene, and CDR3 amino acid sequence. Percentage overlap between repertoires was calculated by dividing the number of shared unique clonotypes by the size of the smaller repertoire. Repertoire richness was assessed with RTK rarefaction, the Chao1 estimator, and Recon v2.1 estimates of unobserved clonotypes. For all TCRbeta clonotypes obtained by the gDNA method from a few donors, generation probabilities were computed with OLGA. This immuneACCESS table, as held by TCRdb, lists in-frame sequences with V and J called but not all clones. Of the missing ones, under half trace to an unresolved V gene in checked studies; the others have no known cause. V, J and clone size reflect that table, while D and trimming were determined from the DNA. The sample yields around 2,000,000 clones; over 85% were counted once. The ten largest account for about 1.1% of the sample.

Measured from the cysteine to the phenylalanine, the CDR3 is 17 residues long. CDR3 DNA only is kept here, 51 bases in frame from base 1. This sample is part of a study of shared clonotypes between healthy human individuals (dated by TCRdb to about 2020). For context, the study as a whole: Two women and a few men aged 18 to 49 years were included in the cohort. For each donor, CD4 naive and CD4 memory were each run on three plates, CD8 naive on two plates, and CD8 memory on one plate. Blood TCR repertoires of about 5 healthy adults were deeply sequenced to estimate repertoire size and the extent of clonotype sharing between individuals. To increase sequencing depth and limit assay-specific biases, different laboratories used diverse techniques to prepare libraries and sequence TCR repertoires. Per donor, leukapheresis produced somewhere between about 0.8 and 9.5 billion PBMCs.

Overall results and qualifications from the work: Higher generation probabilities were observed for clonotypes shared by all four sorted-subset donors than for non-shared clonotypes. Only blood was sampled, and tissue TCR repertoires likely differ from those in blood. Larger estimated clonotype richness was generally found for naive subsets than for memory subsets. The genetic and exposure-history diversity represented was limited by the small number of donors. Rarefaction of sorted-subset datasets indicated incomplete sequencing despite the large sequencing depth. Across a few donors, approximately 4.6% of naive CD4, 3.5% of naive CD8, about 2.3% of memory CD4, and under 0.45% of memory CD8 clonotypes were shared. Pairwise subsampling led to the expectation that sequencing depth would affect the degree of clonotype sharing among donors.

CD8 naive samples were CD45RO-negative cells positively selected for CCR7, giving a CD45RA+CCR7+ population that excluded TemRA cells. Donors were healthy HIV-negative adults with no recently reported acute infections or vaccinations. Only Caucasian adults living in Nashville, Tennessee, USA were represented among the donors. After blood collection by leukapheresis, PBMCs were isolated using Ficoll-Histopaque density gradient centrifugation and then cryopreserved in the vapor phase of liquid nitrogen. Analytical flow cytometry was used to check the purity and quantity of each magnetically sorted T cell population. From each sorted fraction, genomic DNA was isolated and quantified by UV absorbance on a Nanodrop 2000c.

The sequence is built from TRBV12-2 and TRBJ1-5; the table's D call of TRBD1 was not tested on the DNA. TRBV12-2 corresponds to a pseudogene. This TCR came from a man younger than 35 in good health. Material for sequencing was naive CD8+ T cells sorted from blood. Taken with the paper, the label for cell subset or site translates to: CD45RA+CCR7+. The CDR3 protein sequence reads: CASRLATAGQNNQPQHF. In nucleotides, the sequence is TGTGCAAGTCGCTTAGCTACCGCCGGACAGAACAATCAGCCCCAGCATTTT.